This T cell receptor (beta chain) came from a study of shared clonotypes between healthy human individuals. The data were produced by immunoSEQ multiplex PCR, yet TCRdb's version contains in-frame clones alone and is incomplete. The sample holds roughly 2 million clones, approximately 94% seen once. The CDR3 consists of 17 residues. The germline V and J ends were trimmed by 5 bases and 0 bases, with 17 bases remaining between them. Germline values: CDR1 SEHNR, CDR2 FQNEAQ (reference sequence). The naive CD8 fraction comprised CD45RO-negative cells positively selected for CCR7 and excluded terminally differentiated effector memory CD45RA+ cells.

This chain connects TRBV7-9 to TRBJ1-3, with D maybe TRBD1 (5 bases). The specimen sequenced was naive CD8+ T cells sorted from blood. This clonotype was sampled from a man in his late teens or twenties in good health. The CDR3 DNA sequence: TGTGCCAGCAGCCATTGGGTGGACACCATCTCTGGAAACACCATATATTTT. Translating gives CASSHWVDTISGNTIYF.